This T cell receptor beta chain appears in the sequencing data of a study of blood T cell repertoires in COVID-19. Original data processing: Amplification of reference gene primers was used by the study to estimate nucleated cell counts. The repertoire was sequenced with immunoSEQ multiplex PCR; TCRdb's copy has only in-frame clones and lacks some. V and J calls and clone size are as listed in that table; D and trimming were resolved from the DNA. The sample shows about 150,000 clones, about 88% of them seen only once. Per germline, CDR1 SGHTS and CDR2 YDEGEE. V was shortened by 0 bases and J by 6 bases, with 9 bases between the two germline ends. The CDR3 covers 14 residues. A Seattle source enrolled patients during active infection and followed them longitudinally.

The receptor comes from a human donor with COVID-19, enrolled during active disease. The donor label of this sample is uncertain. The sequenced material came from peripheral blood. The chain carries TRBV5-8 and TRBJ1-4; D ambiguous. The DNA of the CDR3 is TGTGCCAGCAGCTTGGATAGGGAGTATGAAAAACTGTTTTTT. Its protein is CASSLDREYEKLFF.